The sequence of this T cell receptor (beta chain) was determined in a study of OX40 agonist ivuxolimab in advanced cancers. Germline V gives CDR1 MRHNA, CDR2 SNTAGT. Unmatched junction bases numbered 12, after V lost 2 bases and J lost 9 bases. This CDR3 is built from 16 residues. Only in-frame clones appear in the TCRdb table, and some are missing; sequencing was by immunoSEQ multiplex PCR. The sample carries 9,500 to 13,000 clones, around 80% recorded once. This sequence joins TRBV6-4 and TRBJ2-3; 9 bases map to TRBD2. The sequence came from an adult with an advanced solid tumor such as melanoma, head and neck, liver or kidney cancer. The sample here was CD4+ or CD8+ T cells sorted from blood, taken in a trial of the OX40 agonist ivuxolimab. CDR3 sequence reads: CASSDLDGGGAQTQYF. The DNA of the CDR3 is TGTGCCAGCAGTGACCTAGATGGCGGGGGGGCCCAGACGCAGTATTTT.